The 21 T cell receptor beta chains presented below share a single source sample, sequenced in a study of T cell repertoires in cytomegalovirus infection. TCRdb independently ran MiXCR on the reads; one entry per CDR3 protein. The sample has 250,000 to 300,000 distinct CDR3 sequences, about 13% seen once. The sample comprised PBMCs. These receptors originate from a human donor in good health (CMV status not recorded). Some clones in this sample may be carry-over from other donors' samples.

This clonotype was seen only a few times. The chain links TRBV12-3 or TRBV12-4 to TRBJ1-4; D perhaps matches TRBD1 (5 bases). V was shortened by 3 bases and J by 11 bases, with 16 bases between the two germline ends. The CDR3 covers 14 residues. The CDR3 is CASSLGPRVEKLFF. The CDR3 nucleotides read TGTGCCAGCAGTTTGGGACCACGAGTAGAGAAACTGTTTTTT.

V is TRBV2 and J is TRBJ1-2; 8 nucleotides agree with TRBD1. There are 14 residues in the CDR3. The trim removed 11 bases at V and 3 bases at J, leaving 11 bases unmatched. Germline loops: CDR1 SNHLY, CDR2 FYNNEI. The CDR3 nucleotides are TGTGCCGGCTCGGGACAGGATCTATACTATGGCTACACCTTC. This sequence encodes CAGSGQDLYYGYTF.

This clonotype was seen a single time. Given a much more abundant clone one base away, this may be a read error. V and J are TRBV7-3 and TRBJ2-7; 14 nucleotides agree with TRBD2. The germline CDR1 and CDR2 sequences are SGHTA and FQGTGA. The CDR3 contains 19 residues. Trimming removed 2 bases from V and 2 bases from J; junction bases left unmatched: 11. CDR3 loop: CASSLPGTSGRSWAYEQYF. The DNA of the CDR3 is TGTGCCAGCAGCTTACCCGGGACTAGCGGGAGAAGTTGGGCCTACGAGCAGTACTTC.

The V call is TRBV20-1, the J call TRBJ2-5; 9 bases agree with TRBD2. The CDR3 is 16 amino acids. CDR1 and CDR2 from the germline V gene are DFQATT and SNEGSKA (reference sequence). With 3 bases clipped from V and 5 bases from J, the junction kept 13 bases outside the gene matches. The CDR3 reads CSARMGLAGLQETQYF. The CDR3 DNA sequence: TGCAGTGCTAGGATGGGTCTAGCGGGGCTCCAGGAGACCCAGTACTTC.

This clonotype was detected ten times or more. Here the CDR3 omits its conserved ending phenylalanine or tryptophan, so a read error is the likely source. The DNA is left out, because the CDR3 cannot be placed on it with certainty; the CDR3 is given as TCRdb lists it. The gene calls are TRBV7-9 and TRBJ2-7. The germline CDR1 and CDR2 sequences are SEHNR and FQNEAQ (reference sequence). The CDR3 comprises 10 residues, both ends counted. CDR3 in amino acids: CASSPRVGKY.

This clonotype was detected many times. The chain combines TRBV7-2 with TRBJ1-4; D remains ambiguous. The germline gives CDR1 SGHTA, CDR2 FQGNSA. The ends were cut back, 3 bases at V and 3 bases at J, with 11 bases in the middle. The CDR3 spans 15 residues. In DNA form, the CDR3 reads TGTGCCAGCAGCTTGAGGCCGGGCCCTAATGAAAAACTGTTTTTT. It encodes CASSLRPGPNEKLFF.

The sample holds a few counts of this clonotype. The chain links TRBV29-1 to TRBJ2-6; D tentatively fits TRBD1 or TRBD2 (6 bases each). This CDR3 spans 17 amino acids. Per the germline V gene, CDR1 is SQVTM and CDR2 is ANQGSEA. Trimming left V 5 bases short and J 1 base short, with 18 bases between. CDR3 region: CSVLDKGGSSGANVLTF. DNA of the CDR3: TGCAGCGTTCTCGACAAGGGGGGATCTTCTGGGGCCAACGTCCTGACTTTC.

The rearrangement joins TRBV14 to TRBJ2-5, with 7 bases fitting TRBD1. The V gene's germline CDR1 is SGHDN and CDR2 FVKESK. CDR3 length equals 16 residues. This chain's CDR3 is CAAAKARQGGGETQYF. Written as DNA, the CDR3 is TGTGCAGCAGCCAAGGCTCGACAGGGCGGCGGAGAGACCCAGTACTTC.

This clonotype was seen at least ten times. The chain is built from TRBV7-6 and TRBJ2-2; TRBD2 matches at 10 bases. Germline loops: CDR1 SGHVS, CDR2 FNYEAQ. V dropped 4 bases and J dropped 6; count of bases not matched to a gene: 5. This CDR3 is 15 amino acids long. The CDR3 coding sequence is TGTGCCAGCAGCTCCAGCGGGGGGGCCTCCGGGGAGCTGTTTTTT. It encodes CASSSSGGASGELFF.

This clonotype was counted at least ten times. V usage is TRBV6-2 or TRBV6-3 and J usage is TRBJ2-2, with 7 bases matching TRBD2. Germline CDR1 is MNHEY and CDR2 is SVGEGT. The CDR3 totals 18 residues. With 7 bases clipped from V and 3 bases from J, the junction kept 17 bases outside the gene matches. CDR3 DNA sequence: TGTGCCAGCACACCCCAGCGGGACCCTACGAGAGACACCGGGGAGCTGTTTTTT. Translation gives CASTPQRDPTRDTGELFF.

This chain connects TRBV28 to TRBJ1-6; D remains ambiguous. Trimming took 8 bases from V and 8 from J, leaving 7 bases between them. Germline assignment: CDR1 MDHEN and CDR2 SYDVKM. The CDR3 length is 11 residues. As DNA, the CDR3 is TGTGCCAGCTCGGGCGATTCACCCCTCCACTTT. It translates to CASSGDSPLHF.

A note on this clonotype: This could be a read error, since a much larger clone is one nucleotide away. The V gene is TRBV6-2 or TRBV6-3, the J gene TRBJ2-2; D may be TRBD2 (5 bases). The length of the CDR3 is 12 residues. The germline gives CDR1 MNHEY, CDR2 SVGEGT. Trimming stripped 6 bases from V and 6 bases from J, with 8 bases between. The CDR3 DNA follows: TGTGCCAGCAGGCCCGGGGCCGGGGAGCTGTTTTTT. This sequence encodes CASRPGAGELFF.

In its sample, this clonotype was seen many times. Written as DNA, the CDR3 is TGTGCCAGCAGCTCACACCGGGGAGGGCCCAATGAGCAGTTCTTC. It encodes CASSSHRGGPNEQFF. The J gene is TRBJ2-1, the V gene TRBV7-8; 7 bases agree with TRBD2. This CDR3 has 15 amino acids. Germline V gene sequence: CDR1 SGHVS, CDR2 FQNEAQ. V shed 4 bases, J shed 6 bases, and the junction held 9 bases outside the gene matches.

This clonotype was found a few times. The V call is TRBV20-1, the J call TRBJ1-4, with a tentative D call TRBD1 (6 bases). CDR1 is DFQATT and CDR2 is SNEGSKA in the germline V gene (reference sequence). The CDR3 consists of 13 residues. The V and J ends lost 1 base and 8 bases respectively, with 11 bases between them. The CDR3 loop reads CSARGTDEEKLFF. The CDR3 nucleotides read TGCAGTGCTAGAGGGACAGATGAGGAAAAACTGTTTTTT.

The sample holds a few counts of this clonotype. The gene calls are TRBV6-4 and TRBJ1-1; a possible D gene is TRBD1 (6 bases). V lost 3 bases to trimming and J lost 1 base, with 6 bases between them. Germline assignment: CDR1 MRHNA and CDR2 SNTAGT. The CDR3 consists of 13 residues. CDR3 sequence: CASSEQGNTEAFF. In DNA form, the CDR3 reads TGTGCCAGCAGTGAACAGGGGAACACTGAAGCTTTCTTT.

The J gene is TRBJ2-3, the V gene TRBV20-1; 8 bases align to TRBD2. Germline CDR1 reads DFQATT; CDR2 reads SNEGSKA (reference sequence). The J segment lost 0 bases and the V segment lost 6 bases, leaving 5 bases of the junction unmatched. CDR3 length equals 14 residues. DNA for the CDR3: TGCAGTGCGGAACGGGGGGGGAGCACAGATACGCAGTATTTT. Protein: CSAERGGSTDTQYF.

This clonotype has only a few counts. The chain recombines TRBV4-3 with TRBJ1-2; 8 bases agree with TRBD1. J lost 3 bases, V lost 2 bases, and 5 bases had no gene match. Germline assignment: CDR1 LGHNA and CDR2 YSLEER. The CDR3 is 15 residues long. The CDR3 loop reads CASSQQDRGDYGYTF. CDR3 nucleotides: TGCGCCAGCAGCCAACAAGACAGGGGAGACTATGGCTACACCTTC.

This clonotype was counted between two and nine times. The J gene is TRBJ2-7, the V gene TRBV20-1, with D maybe TRBD1 (7 bases). CDR3 length equals 13 residues. From germline, CDR1 is DFQATT and CDR2 SNEGSKA (reference sequence). V shed 6 bases and J shed 2 bases, with 14 bases lying between them. DNA of the CDR3: TGCAGTGCCGCGACAGGGAGGACCTACGAGCAGTACTTC. Translated, it gives CSAATGRTYEQYF.

This clonotype came up many times. This sequence joins TRBV7-8 and TRBJ2-7, with TRBD1 identical over 7 bases. The V gene's germline CDR1 is SGHVS and CDR2 FQNEAQ. J gave up 6 bases and V 1 base, and 6 bases lay outside the gene matches. The CDR3 runs 14 residues. The chain's CDR3 is CASSLGTGPREQYF. The CDR3 region has the DNA TGTGCCAGCAGCTTAGGGACAGGCCCTCGCGAGCAGTACTTC.

In its sample, this clonotype was seen many times. The chain is built from TRBV20-1 and TRBJ2-5; D unclear. Per the germline V gene, CDR1 is DFQATT and CDR2 is SNEGSKA (reference sequence). The length of the CDR3 is 14 residues. The germline V and J ends were trimmed by 3 bases and 2 bases, with 13 bases remaining between them. CDR3 sequence: CSARNGRIQETQYF. Here the CDR3 DNA reads TGCAGTGCTAGGAACGGACGGATTCAAGAGACCCAGTACTTC.

This clonotype occurred many times. This rearrangement joins TRBV7-2 to TRBJ1-5, with a tentative D call TRBD1 (6 bases). V gave up 1 base and J gave up 7 bases, with 14 bases separating them. Germline V gives CDR1 SGHTA, CDR2 FQGNSA. The CDR3 totals 15 residues. CDR3 DNA sequence: TGTGCCAGCAGCTTAGAGCCACAGGGTTTCCAGCCCCAGCATTTT. This gives the protein CASSLEPQGFQPQHF.